The 12 T cell receptor beta chains below were found in one sample sequenced in a study of technical replicates of blood from a few donors. Profiling relied on immunoSEQ multiplex PCR, and the TCRdb table lists in-frame clones only, not all of them. The data show 75,000 to 90,000 clones, approximately 95% seen once. Sequenced sample: T cells isolated from PBMCs. Receptors originate from a human donor in good health.

This chain connects TRBV7-3 to TRBJ2-1, with D possibly matching TRBD2 (6 bases). V was trimmed by 1 base and J by 7 bases, leaving 14 bases between them. From germline, CDR1 is SGHTA and CDR2 FQGTGA. The CDR3 is made up of 15 amino acids. The DNA of the CDR3 is TGTGCCAGCAGCTTAAGCCTAGCGAAACTTAATGAGCAGTTCTTC. Amino acid sequence: CASSLSLAKLNEQFF.

The rearrangement links TRBV27 to TRBJ2-1, with 10 bases identical to TRBD2. This CDR3 spans 16 amino acids. Trimming cost V 3 bases and J 0 bases; bases outside gene matches: 2. CDR1 MNHEY and CDR2 SMNVEV come from the germline V gene (reference sequence). CDR3 nucleotides: TGTGCCAGCAGTTTGTTAGCGGGAGGCTCCTACAATGAGCAGTTCTTC. It translates to CASSLLAGGSYNEQFF.

The table lists this clone with a count of one. The gene calls are TRBV9 and TRBJ2-2; D ambiguous. The ends were cut back, 0 bases at V and 3 bases at J, with 6 bases in the middle. Germline V gene lookup returns CDR1 SGDLS and CDR2 YYNGEE. The CDR3 consists of 14 residues. CDR3 amino acids: CASSVGGHTGELFF. In nucleotides, the CDR3 is TGTGCCAGCAGCGTAGGAGGCCACACCGGGGAGCTGTTTTTT. Filled out from reference TRBV9 and TRBJ2-2, the complete variable domain reads DSGVTQTPKHLITATGQRVTLRCSPRSGDLSVYWYQQSLDQGLQFLIQYYNGEERAKGNILERFSAQQFPDLHSELNLSSLELGDSALYFCASSVGGHTGELFFGEGSRLTVL.

V is TRBV5-6 and J is TRBJ1-2; D not resolved. CDR3 length: 15 amino acids. Germline V gene sequence: CDR1 SGHDT, CDR2 YYEEEE. V lost 0 bases, J lost 1 base, and 10 bases lay in between. The CDR3 here is CASSLGRHGNYGYTF. As DNA, the CDR3 is TGTGCCAGCAGCTTGGGGCGACACGGTAACTATGGCTACACCTTC.

This chain links TRBV5-1 with TRBJ2-3, with 14 nucleotides matching TRBD2. The germline CDR1 and CDR2 sequences are SGHRS and YFSETQ. V was pared by 4 bases and J by 1 base, with 11 bases of the junction left unmatched. The CDR3 has 19 amino acids. The CDR3 sequence: CASSAAGTSGSKGTDTQYF. Written as DNA, the CDR3 is TGCGCCAGCAGCGCAGCCGGGACTAGCGGGAGTAAGGGCACAGATACGCAGTATTTT.

The rearrangement joins TRBV7-2 to TRBJ2-1; 7 bases map to TRBD2. Germline assignment: CDR1 SGHTA and CDR2 FQGNSA. The CDR3 spans 15 residues. V trimming: 0 bases; J trimming: 3 bases; junction bases outside the gene matches: 2. The DNA for the CDR3 is TGTGCCAGCAGCTTAGCGACTAGCCGCTACAATGAGCAGTTCTTC. It is translated as CASSLATSRYNEQFF.

The chain employs TRBV7-2 and TRBJ2-7; TRBD2 aligns across 8 bases. The germline CDR1 and CDR2 sequences are SGHTA and FQGNSA. The CDR3 loop spans 13 amino acids. J gave up 0 bases and V 9 bases, and 4 bases lay outside the gene matches. CDR3 sequence (DNA): TGTGCCAGTACCGGGACTAGCTCCTACGAGCAGTACTTC. Residues: CASTGTSSYEQYF.

The chain combines TRBV4-1 with TRBJ2-7; TRBD1 agrees at 7 bases. With V trimmed by 4 bases and J by 5 bases, 14 bases remained unmatched. The CDR3 loop spans 16 amino acids. Germline CDR1 reads MGHRA; CDR2 reads YSYEKL. The CDR3, as DNA: TGCGCCAGCAGCCCGGAAGGTGCAAGGGGGCAGAACGAGCAGTACTTC. The encoded protein is CASSPEGARGQNEQYF.

The rearrangement uses TRBV30 and TRBJ2-7; D possibly corresponds to TRBD1 (5 bases). V lost 5 bases and J lost 0, with 11 bases in between. This CDR3 has 13 residues. Germline V gene sequence: CDR1 GTSNPN, CDR2 SVGIG (reference sequence). The CDR3 region has the DNA TGTGCCTGGGTAGGACACCTCTCCTACGAGCAGTACTTC. It translates to CAWVGHLSYEQYF.

Only one count was recorded for this clone. The chain joins TRBV7-7 to TRBJ2-5; 8 bases are a match to TRBD1. The CDR3 has 14 residues. V was pared by 5 bases and J by 5 bases, with 7 bases of the junction left unmatched. Germline V gene sequence: CDR1 SSHAT, CDR2 FNYEAQ (reference sequence). CDR3 DNA: TGTGCCAGCAGCGTGTCAGGGGGCTTTGAGACCCAGTACTTC. Protein: CASSVSGGFETQYF.

The V call is TRBV27, the J call TRBJ2-5; D is undetermined. Germline CDR1 and CDR2: MNHEY and SMNVEV (reference sequence). The germline V and J ends were trimmed by 5 bases and 1 base, with 14 bases remaining between them. This CDR3 spans 15 amino acids. The CDR3 DNA reads as TGTGCCAGCAGTCCGGCGGAAGGCTCCCAAGAGACCCAGTACTTC. The encoded protein is CASSPAEGSQETQYF.

V is TRBV6-6 and J is TRBJ1-1; a weak D match, TRBD1 (6 bases). The CDR3 is made up of 14 amino acids. Germline V gene sequence: CDR1 MNHNY, CDR2 SVGAGI (reference sequence). The V end was cut by 6 bases, the J end by 1 base, with 12 bases between. CDR3 DNA sequence: TGTGCCAGCAGCCGTTACAGGGCGAACACTGAAGCTTTCTTT. The encoded protein is CASSRYRANTEAFF.